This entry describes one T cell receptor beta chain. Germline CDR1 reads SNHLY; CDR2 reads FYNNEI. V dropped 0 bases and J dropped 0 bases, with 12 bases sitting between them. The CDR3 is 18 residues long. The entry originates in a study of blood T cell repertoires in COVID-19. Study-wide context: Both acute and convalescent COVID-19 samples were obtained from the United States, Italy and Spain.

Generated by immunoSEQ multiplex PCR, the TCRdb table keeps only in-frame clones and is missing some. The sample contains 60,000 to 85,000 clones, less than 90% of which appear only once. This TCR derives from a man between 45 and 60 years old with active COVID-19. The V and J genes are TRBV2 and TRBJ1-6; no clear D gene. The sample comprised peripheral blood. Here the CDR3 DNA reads TGTGCCAGCAGTGAAGCGGCGGTTACCACCTCCTATAATTCACCCCTCCACTTT. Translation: CASSEAAVTTSYNSPLHF.